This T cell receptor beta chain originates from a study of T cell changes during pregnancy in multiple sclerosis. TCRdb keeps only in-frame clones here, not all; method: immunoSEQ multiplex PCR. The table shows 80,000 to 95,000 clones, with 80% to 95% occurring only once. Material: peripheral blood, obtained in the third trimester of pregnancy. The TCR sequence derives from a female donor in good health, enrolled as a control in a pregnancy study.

The CDR3 DNA is TGCGCCAGCAGCTTGGCGGGGGGAACTAATGAAAAACTGTTTTTT. Residues: CASSLAGGTNEKLFF. This chain uses TRBV5-1 with TRBJ1-4; possibly TRBD1 for D (5 bases). The germline CDR1 and CDR2 sequences are SGHRS and YFSETQ. Trimming cost V 0 bases and J 1 base, with 7 bases left between them. This CDR3 is built from 15 residues.